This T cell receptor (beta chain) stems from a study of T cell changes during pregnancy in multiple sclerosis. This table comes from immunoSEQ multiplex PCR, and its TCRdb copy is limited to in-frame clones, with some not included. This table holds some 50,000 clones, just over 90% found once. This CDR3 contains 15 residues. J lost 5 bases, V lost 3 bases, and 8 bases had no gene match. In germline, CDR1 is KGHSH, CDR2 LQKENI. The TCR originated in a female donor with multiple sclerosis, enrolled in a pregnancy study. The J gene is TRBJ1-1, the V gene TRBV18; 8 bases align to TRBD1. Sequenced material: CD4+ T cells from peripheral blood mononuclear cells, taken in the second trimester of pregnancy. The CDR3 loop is CASSPPTGDLTEAFF. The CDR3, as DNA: TGTGCCAGCTCACCCCCGACAGGGGATTTGACTGAAGCTTTCTTT.